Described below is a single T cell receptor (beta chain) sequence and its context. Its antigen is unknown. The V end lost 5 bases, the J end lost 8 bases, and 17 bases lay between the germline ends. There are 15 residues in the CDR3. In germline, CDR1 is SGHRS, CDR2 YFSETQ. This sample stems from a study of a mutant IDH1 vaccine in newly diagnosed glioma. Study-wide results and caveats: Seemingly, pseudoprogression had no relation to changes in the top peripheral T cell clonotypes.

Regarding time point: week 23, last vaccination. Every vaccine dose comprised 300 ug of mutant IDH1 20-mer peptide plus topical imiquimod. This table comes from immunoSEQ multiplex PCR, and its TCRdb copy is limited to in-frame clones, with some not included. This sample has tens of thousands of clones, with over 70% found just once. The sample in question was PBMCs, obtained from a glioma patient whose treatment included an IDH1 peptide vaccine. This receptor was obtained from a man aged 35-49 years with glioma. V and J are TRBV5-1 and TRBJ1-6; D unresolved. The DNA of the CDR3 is TGCGCCAGCAGGATGACGACCCCACCGGATTCACCCCTCCACTTT. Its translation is CASRMTTPPDSPLHF.